This T cell receptor (beta chain) was found in a study of response to subunit inactivated influenza vaccine. TCRdb independently ran MiXCR on the RT-PCR reads; one entry per CDR3 protein. The repertoire holds 450,000 to 600,000 distinct CDR3 sequences, 16% seen once, with less than 4% in the top ten. For this clonotype: Its specificity is not known.

General study findings and limits: The study's authors posited that every seasonal influenza vaccination enlists few new T cells.

The sample in question was CD4+ T cells sorted from PBMCs, obtained roughly 24 months after vaccination. The receptor comes from a man between 50 and 75 years old who received an inactivated influenza vaccine.

The CDR3, as DNA: TGTGCCAGCAGTTTATCTCGGCGGTCCATCTCCTACAATGAGCAGTTCTTC. It yields the protein CASSLSRRSISYNEQFF. The chain is built from TRBV28 and TRBJ2-1; D unresolved. Trimming stripped 1 base from V and 0 bases from J, with 13 bases between. Germline loops: CDR1 MDHEN, CDR2 SYDVKM. This CDR3 has 17 amino acids.